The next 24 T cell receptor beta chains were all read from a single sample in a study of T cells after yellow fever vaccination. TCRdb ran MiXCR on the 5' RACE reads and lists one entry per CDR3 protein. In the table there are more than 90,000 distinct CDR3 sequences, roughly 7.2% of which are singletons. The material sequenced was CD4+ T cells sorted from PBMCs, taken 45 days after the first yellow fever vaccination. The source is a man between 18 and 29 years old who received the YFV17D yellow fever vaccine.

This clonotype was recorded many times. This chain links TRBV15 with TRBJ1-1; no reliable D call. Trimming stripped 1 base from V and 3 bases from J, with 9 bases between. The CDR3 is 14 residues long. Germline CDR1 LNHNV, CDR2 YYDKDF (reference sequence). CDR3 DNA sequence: TGTGCCACCAGCAGAGCGACTTCCCACACTGAAGCTTTCTTT. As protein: CATSRATSHTEAFF. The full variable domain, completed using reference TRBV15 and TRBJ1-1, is DAMVIQNPRYQVTQFGKPVTLSCSQTLNHNVMYWYQQKSSQAPKLLFHYYDKDFNNEADTPDNFQSRRPNTSFCFLDIRSPGLGDTAMYLCATSRATSHTEAFFGQGTRLTVV.

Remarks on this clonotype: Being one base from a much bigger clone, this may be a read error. CDR3 coding DNA: TGTGTCAGCAGTTTAAGGGTCTTGGCCTCCTACGAGCAGTACTTC. As protein: CVSSLRVLASYEQYF. V gene TRBV12-3 or TRBV12-4 combines with J gene TRBJ2-7, with unresolved D. The CDR3 extends over 15 amino acids.

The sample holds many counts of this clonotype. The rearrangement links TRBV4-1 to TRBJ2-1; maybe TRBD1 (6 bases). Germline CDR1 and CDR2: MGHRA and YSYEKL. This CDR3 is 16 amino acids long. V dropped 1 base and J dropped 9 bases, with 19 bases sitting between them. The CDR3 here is CASSQVGRKLGAEQFF. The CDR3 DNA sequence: TGCGCCAGCAGCCAAGTAGGTAGAAAGTTGGGGGCTGAGCAGTTCTTC.

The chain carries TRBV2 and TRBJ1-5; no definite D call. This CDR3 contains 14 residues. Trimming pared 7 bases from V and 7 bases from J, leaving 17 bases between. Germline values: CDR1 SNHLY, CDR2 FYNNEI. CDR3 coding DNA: TGTGCCAGCACCGTACAGCTGGTGGTACAGCCCCAGCATTTT. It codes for CASTVQLVVQPQHF.

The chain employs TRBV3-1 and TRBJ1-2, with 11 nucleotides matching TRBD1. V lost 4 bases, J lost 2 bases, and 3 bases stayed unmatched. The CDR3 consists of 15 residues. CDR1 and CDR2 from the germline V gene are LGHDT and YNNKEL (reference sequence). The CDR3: CASSPWDRGNYGYTF. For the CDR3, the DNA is TGTGCCAGCAGCCCCTGGGACAGGGGGAACTATGGCTACACCTTC.

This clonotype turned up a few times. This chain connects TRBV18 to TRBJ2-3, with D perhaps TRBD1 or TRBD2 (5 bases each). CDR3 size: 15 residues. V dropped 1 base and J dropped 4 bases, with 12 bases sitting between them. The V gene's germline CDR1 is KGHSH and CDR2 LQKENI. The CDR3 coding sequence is TGTGCCAGCTCACCACTAGCACCGGGGCCAGATACGCAGTATTTT. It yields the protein CASSPLAPGPDTQYF.

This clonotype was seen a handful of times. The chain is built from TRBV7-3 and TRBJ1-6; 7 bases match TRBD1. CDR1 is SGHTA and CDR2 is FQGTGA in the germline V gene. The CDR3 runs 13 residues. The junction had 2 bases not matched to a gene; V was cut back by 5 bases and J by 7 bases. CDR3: CASSMTGNSPLHF. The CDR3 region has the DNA TGTGCCAGCAGCATGACAGGGAATTCACCCCTCCACTTT.

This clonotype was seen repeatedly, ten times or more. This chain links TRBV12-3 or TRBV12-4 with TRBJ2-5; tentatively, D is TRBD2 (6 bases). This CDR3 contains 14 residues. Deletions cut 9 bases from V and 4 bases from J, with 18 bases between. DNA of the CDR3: TGTGCCAGTTTCGCCGGGACTTCTCCAGAGACCCAGTACTTC. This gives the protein CASFAGTSPETQYF.

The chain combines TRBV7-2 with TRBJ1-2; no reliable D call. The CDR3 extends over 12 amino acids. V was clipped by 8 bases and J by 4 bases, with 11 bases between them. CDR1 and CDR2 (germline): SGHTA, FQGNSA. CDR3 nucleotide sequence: TGTGCCAGCCGGACGGGCCCCTATGGCTACACCTTC. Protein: CASRTGPYGYTF. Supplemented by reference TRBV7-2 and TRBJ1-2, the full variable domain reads GAGVSQSPSNKVTEKGKDVELRCDPISGHTALYWYRQSLGQGLEFLIYFQGNSAPDKSGLPSDRFSAERTGGSVSTLTIQRTQQEDSAVYLCASRTGPYGYTFGSGTRLTVV.

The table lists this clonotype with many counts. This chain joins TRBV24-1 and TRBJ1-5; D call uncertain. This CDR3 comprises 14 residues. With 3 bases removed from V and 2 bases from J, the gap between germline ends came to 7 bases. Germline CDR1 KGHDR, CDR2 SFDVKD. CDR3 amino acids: CATSDPVGNQPQHF. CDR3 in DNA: TGTGCCACCAGTGATCCCGTGGGCAATCAGCCCCAGCATTTT.

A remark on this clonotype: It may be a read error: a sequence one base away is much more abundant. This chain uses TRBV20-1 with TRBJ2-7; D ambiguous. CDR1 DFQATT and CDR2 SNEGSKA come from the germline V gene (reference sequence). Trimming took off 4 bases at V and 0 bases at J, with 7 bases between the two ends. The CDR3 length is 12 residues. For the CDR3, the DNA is TGCAGTGCTAACGCTAGCTCCTACGAGCAGTACGTC. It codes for CSANASSYEQYV.

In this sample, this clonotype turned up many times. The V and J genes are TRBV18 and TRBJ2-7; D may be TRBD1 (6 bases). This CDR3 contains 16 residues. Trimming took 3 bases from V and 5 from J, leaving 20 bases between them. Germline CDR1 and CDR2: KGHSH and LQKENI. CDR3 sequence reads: CASSPTYSGEENEQYV. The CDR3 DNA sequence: TGTGCCAGCTCACCGACGTATTCAGGGGAAGAGAACGAGCAGTACGTC.

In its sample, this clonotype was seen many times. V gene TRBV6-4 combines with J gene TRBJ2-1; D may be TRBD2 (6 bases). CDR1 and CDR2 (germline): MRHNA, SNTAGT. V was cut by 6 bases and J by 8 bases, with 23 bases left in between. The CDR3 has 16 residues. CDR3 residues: CASSRLAGGYMDEQFF. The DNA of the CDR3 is TGTGCCAGCAGCAGACTCGCCGGAGGGTATATGGATGAGCAGTTCTTC.

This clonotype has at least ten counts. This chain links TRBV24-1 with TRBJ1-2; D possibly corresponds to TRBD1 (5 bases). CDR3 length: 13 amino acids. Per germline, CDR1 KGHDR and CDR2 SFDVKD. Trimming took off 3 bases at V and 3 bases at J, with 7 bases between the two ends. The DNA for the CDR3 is TGTGCCACCAGTGATCCAGGGTACTATGGCTACACCTTC. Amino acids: CATSDPGYYGYTF.

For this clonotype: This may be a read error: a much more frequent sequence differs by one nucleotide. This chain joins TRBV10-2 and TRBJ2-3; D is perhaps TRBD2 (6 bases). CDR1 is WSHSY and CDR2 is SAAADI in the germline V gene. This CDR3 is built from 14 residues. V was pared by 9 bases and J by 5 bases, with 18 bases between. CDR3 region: CARRMGLTGDTQYF. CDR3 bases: TGCGCCAGGAGGATGGGACTGACCGGAGATACGCAGTATTTT.

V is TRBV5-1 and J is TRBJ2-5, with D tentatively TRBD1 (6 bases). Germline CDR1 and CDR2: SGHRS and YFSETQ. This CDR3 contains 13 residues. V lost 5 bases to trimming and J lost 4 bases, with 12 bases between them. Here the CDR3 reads CASSNTGSETQYF. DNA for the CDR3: TGCGCCAGCAGTAATACAGGGTCAGAGACCCAGTACTTC.

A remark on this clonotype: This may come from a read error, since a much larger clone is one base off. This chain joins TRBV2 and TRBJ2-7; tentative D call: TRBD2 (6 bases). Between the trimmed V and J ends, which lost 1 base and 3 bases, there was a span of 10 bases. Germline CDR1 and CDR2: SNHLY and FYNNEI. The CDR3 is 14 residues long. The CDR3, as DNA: TGTGCCAGCAGTGAAGGGACTAACATCTACGAGCAGTACGTC. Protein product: CASSEGTNIYEQYV.

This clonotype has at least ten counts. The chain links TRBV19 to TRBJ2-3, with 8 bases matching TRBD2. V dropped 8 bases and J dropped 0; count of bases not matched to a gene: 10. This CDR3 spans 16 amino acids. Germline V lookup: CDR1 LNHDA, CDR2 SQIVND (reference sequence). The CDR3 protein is CASGGIGGGSTDTQYF. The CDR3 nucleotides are TGTGCCAGTGGCGGGATTGGCGGGGGGAGCACAGATACGCAGTATTTT. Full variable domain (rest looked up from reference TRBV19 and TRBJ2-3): DGGITQSPKYLFRKEGQNVTLSCEQNLNHDAMYWYRQDPGQGLRLIYYSQIVNDFQKGDIAEGYSVSREKKESFPLTVTSAQKNPTAFYLCASGGIGGGSTDTQYFGPGTRLTVL.

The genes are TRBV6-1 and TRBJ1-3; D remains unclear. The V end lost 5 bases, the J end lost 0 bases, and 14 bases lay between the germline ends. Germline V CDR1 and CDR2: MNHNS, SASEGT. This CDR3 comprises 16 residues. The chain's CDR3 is CASSLRGRFSGNTIYF. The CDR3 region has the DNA TGTGCCAGCAGTCTCCGCGGCCGCTTCTCTGGAAACACCATATATTTT.

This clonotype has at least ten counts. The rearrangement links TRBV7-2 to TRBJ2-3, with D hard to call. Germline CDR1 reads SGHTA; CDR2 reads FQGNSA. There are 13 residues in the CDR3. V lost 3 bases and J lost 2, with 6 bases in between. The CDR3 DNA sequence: TGTGCCAGCAGCTTGGGCTTCACAGATACGCAGTATTTT. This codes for CASSLGFTDTQYF.

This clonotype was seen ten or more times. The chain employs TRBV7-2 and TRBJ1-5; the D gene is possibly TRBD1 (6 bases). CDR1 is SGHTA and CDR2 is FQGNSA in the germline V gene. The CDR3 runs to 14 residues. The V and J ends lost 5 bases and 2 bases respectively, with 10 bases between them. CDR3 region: CASSERQGNQPQHF. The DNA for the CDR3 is TGTGCCAGCAGCGAAAGACAGGGCAATCAGCCCCAGCATTTT.

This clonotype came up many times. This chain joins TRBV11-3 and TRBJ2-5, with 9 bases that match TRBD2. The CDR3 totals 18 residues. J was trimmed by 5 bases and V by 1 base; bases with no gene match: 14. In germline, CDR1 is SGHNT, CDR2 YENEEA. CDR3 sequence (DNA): TGTGCCAGCAGCTTAGGCGGTGCTAGCGGGGCCCCTCGGGAGACCCAGTACTTC. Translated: CASSLGGASGAPRETQYF.

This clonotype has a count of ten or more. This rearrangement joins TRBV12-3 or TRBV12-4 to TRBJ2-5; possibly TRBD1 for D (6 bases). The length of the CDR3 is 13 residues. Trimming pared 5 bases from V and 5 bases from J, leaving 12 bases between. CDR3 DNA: TGTGCCAGCAGTGACAGGAGGAGGGAGACCCAGTACTTC. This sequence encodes CASSDRRRETQYF.

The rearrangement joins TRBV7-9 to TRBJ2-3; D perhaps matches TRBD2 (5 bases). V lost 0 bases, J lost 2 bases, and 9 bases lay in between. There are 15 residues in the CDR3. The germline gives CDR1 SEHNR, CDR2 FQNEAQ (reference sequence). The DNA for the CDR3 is TGTGCCAGCAGCTTAGCGTCGGGGAACACAGATACGCAGTATTTT. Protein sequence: CASSLASGNTDTQYF.